Below are 9 T cell receptor beta chains sequenced from a single sample in a study of blood T cell repertoires in COVID-19. Libraries were prepared by immunoSEQ multiplex PCR; TCRdb keeps only in-frame clonotypes and omits some of them. Of approximately 150,000 clones listed, around 87% are singletons. The sample taken for sequencing was peripheral blood. These receptors all come from a woman older than 75 with COVID-19, enrolled during active disease.

This clone was observed once. CDR3 nucleotide sequence: TGTGCCAGCTCACCGGATTTAGGGGGTTTGGTATTCGAGCAGTACTTC. It codes for CASSPDLGGLVFEQYF. The rearrangement joins TRBV18 to TRBJ2-7; TRBD1 is a possible D gene (6 bases). The ends were cut back, 3 bases at V and 6 bases at J, with 21 bases in the middle. The CDR3 length is 16 residues. Germline CDR1 is KGHSH and CDR2 is LQKENI.

The chain recombines TRBV7-3 with TRBJ1-5, with a tentative D call TRBD1 (6 bases). With 4 bases removed from V and 7 bases from J, the gap between germline ends came to 14 bases. The germline V gene has CDR1 SGHTA and CDR2 FQGTGA. The CDR3 is 14 residues long. The CDR3 bases are TGTGCCAGCAGCTCCAGTCAACAGGGACAGCCCCAGCATTTT. Translated, it gives CASSSSQQGQPQHF. The full variable domain, completed using reference TRBV7-3 and TRBJ1-5, is GAGVSQTPSNKVTEKGKYVELRCDPISGHTALYWYRQSLGQGPEFLIYFQGTGAADDSGLPNDRFFAVRPEGSVSTLKIQRTERGDSAVYLCASSSSQQGQPQHFGDGTRLSIL.

This rearrangement joins TRBV20-1 to TRBJ2-1; no definite D call. The germline V gene encodes CDR1 DFQATT and CDR2 SNEGSKA (reference sequence). CDR3 size: 11 residues. Trimming took 1 base from V and 7 from J, leaving 5 bases between them. The CDR3 region is CSARGANEQFF. CDR3 coding DNA: TGCAGTGCTAGAGGAGCGAATGAGCAGTTCTTC.

This clone has a handful of counts. This rearrangement joins TRBV28 to TRBJ1-2; D not resolved. Germline V gene data show CDR1 as MDHEN and CDR2 as SYDVKM. V lost 8 bases and J 7 bases, leaving 17 bases between the germline ends. The CDR3 is 13 amino acids. CDR3 nucleotides: TGTGCCAGCCTCAGGAATAATTACGCTGGCTACACCTTC. This translates into CASLRNNYAGYTF.

This chain links TRBV4-1 with TRBJ1-4; D might be TRBD1 (5 bases). This CDR3 region has 15 residues. CDR1 is MGHRA and CDR2 is YSYEKL in the germline V gene. Deletions cut 3 bases from V and 8 bases from J, with 16 bases between. CDR3 DNA: TGCGCCAGCAGCCAGCAGGCAGGGCGGGGGGAAAAACTGTTTTTT. Amino acids: CASSQQAGRGEKLFF.

CDR3 loop: CASSPRQGVRTEAFF. CDR3 nucleotides: TGTGCCAGCAGCCCTCGACAGGGGGTGAGGACTGAAGCTTTCTTT. J is TRBJ1-1 and V is TRBV5-4, with TRBD1 matching 9 bases. Germline CDR1 is SGHNT and CDR2 is YYREEE (reference sequence). There are 15 residues in the CDR3. V trimming: 4 bases; J trimming: 5 bases; junction bases outside the gene matches: 9.

This chain connects TRBV7-3 to TRBJ1-1; 7 nucleotides align to TRBD1. Germline CDR1 and CDR2: SGHTA and FQGTGA. CDR3 length: 15 residues. V dropped 5 bases and J dropped 7; count of bases not matched to a gene: 13. The CDR3 bases are TGTGCCAGCAGCCCTGGGACAGCTAGGATCGGTGAAGCTTTCTTT. It translates to CASSPGTARIGEAFF.

V usage is TRBV7-9 and J usage is TRBJ2-3, with no clear D. The germline gives CDR1 SEHNR, CDR2 FQNEAQ (reference sequence). The V and J ends lost 2 bases and 5 bases respectively, with 8 bases between them. This CDR3 has 13 amino acids. For the CDR3, the DNA is TGTGCCAGCAGCTTAATACTGAGAGATACGCAGTATTTT. It yields the protein CASSLILRDTQYF.

The chain joins TRBV7-2 to TRBJ2-1; a weak D match, TRBD2 (5 bases). V was pared by 4 bases and J by 7 bases, with 11 bases between. The germline V gene has CDR1 SGHTA and CDR2 FQGNSA. This CDR3 is 13 amino acids long. CDR3 region: CASSSTPGNEQFF. The CDR3 DNA sequence: TGTGCCAGCAGCTCCACCCCGGGGAATGAGCAGTTCTTC.